These T cell receptor beta chains were read from a single sample in a study of blood T cell repertoires in COVID-19. The data were produced by immunoSEQ multiplex PCR, yet TCRdb's version contains in-frame clones alone and is incomplete. Of under 200,000 clones detected, 65% to 90% appear once; the ten largest clones hold less than 2%. The specimen was peripheral blood. The receptors shown here come from a human donor in a cohort sampled during active COVID-19. The CDR3 runs from the conserved cysteine through the conserved F or W. Each record gives: J gene, D gene, clone size, V gene, CDR3 length, CDR3 DNA, CDR3 protein. A D gene is named only where the DNA matches it firmly. Where a row states a size, it is once, few, many or the class of an expanded clone; other rows omit it.

>TRBJ2-1|TRBD2|NA|TRBV23-1|17
TGCGCCAGCAGTAAACGGACTAGCGGGAGATCGGGAAATGAGCAGTTCTTC
CASSKRTSGRSGNEQFF
>TRBJ2-7|NA|once|TRBV9|14
TGTGCCAGCAGCGGAAGGGGGTTCGATAACGAGCAGTACTTC
CASSGRGFDNEQYF
>TRBJ2-6|NA|NA|TRBV19|13
TGTGCCAGTAGAGAGGCTGGGGCCAACGTCCTGACTTTC
CASREAGANVLTF
>TRBJ2-7|TRBD1|once|TRBV7-2|15
TGTGCCAGCAGCTTTGGGACAGCCCTCACCTACGAGCAGTACTTC
CASSFGTALTYEQYF
>TRBJ1-2|TRBD1|NA|TRBV5-1|15
TGCGCCAGCGGAAATCCTACAGGGGGCAGCTATGGCTACACCTTC
CASGNPTGGSYGYTF
>TRBJ2-7|NA|NA|TRBV4-1|18
TGCGCCAGCAGCCAAGGGAAGGGTCCTGGACAGATATCCTACGAGCAGTACTTC
CASSQGKGPGQISYEQYF
>TRBJ1-4|TRBD1|NA|TRBV28|13
TGTGCCAGCAGTCTAGACAGGGGAGGTTTACTGTTTTTT
CASSLDRGGLLFF
>TRBJ1-3|NA|once|TRBV2|12
TGTGCCAGCAGTGAACATGGAAACACCATATATTTT
CASSEHGNTIYF
>TRBJ2-7|TRBD2|NA|TRBV7-9|14
TGTGCCAGCAGCTTAACTAGCGGGGGATACGAGCAGTACTTC
CASSLTSGGYEQYF
>TRBJ2-5|NA|NA|TRBV28|14
TGTGCCAGCAGTGGAGCGGTAGTGCGAGCGGCCCAGTACTTC
CASSGAVVRAAQYF
>TRBJ1-3|NA|NA|TRBV18|16
TGTGCCAGCTCCCACAGGGACGTGAGCTCTGGAAACACCATATATTTT
CASSHRDVSSGNTIYF
>TRBJ2-1|TRBD2|NA|TRBV7-3|16
TGTGCCAGCAGCGCTTCGGGACTACCCTCCTACAATGAGCAGTTCTTC
CASSASGLPSYNEQFF
>TRBJ1-2|TRBD1|NA|TRBV7-2|15
TGTGCCAGCAGCCTGGCCGGGACAGGAGTATATGGCTACACCTTC
CASSLAGTGVYGYTF
>TRBJ1-2|NA|NA|TRBV10-3|15
TGTGCCATCAGTGAGGCCGACAGGCCCACCAGTGGCTACACCTTC
CAISEADRPTSGYTF
>TRBJ2-4|TRBD2|NA|TRBV4-3|14
TGCGCCAGCAGCCAAGAGCTAGCGGGAGGCCCTTTGTACTTC
CASSQELAGGPLYF
>TRBJ2-4|TRBD2|NA|TRBV7-8|15
TGTGCCAGCAGCCGAAACAGGTTCGGGAGGGACATTCAGTACTTC
CASSRNRFGRDIQYF
>TRBJ1-3|NA|NA|TRBV7-8|16
TGTGCCAGCAGCTTAGTAGACACGAACTCTGGAAACACCATATATTTT
CASSLVDTNSGNTIYF
>TRBJ1-1|NA|few|TRBV19|12
TGTGCCAGTATGAAAGCAGGGACTGAAGCTTTCTTT
CASMKAGTEAFF
>TRBJ1-3|NA|NA|TRBV5-1|14
TGCGCCAGCAGCTTAGACTACTCTGGAAACACCATATATTTT
CASSLDYSGNTIYF
>TRBJ1-3|TRBD1|many|TRBV7-6|15
TGTGCCAGCAGCCGGGACAGGGTGGGTGGAAACACCATATATTTT
CASSRDRVGGNTIYF
>TRBJ2-2|NA|NA|TRBV12-3/TRBV12-4|12
TGTGCCAGCAGTTCCGGCACCGGGGAGCTGTTTTTT
CASSSGTGELFF
>TRBJ2-7|NA|NA|TRBV3-1/TRBV3-2|16
TGTGCCAGCAGCCTAAGGGAAGGGACAAGGGTCTACGAGCAGTACTTC
CASSLREGTRVYEQYF
>TRBJ1-3|NA|NA|TRBV25-1|13
TGTGCCAGCCGACACCTCTCTGGAAACACCATATATTTT
CASRHLSGNTIYF
>TRBJ2-3|NA|NA|TRBV27|12
TGTGCCAGCAGTTTAGGGGGGGATACGCAGTATTTT
CASSLGGDTQYF
>TRBJ1-4|NA|NA|TRBV4-2|12
TGTGCCAGCAGCCAAGTGAGGGAAGGACTGTTTTTT
CASSQVREGLFF
>TRBJ1-2|NA|NA|TRBV9|14
TGTGCCAGCAGCGTAGCCCAGGGTTACGGAGGCTACACCTTC
CASSVAQGYGGYTF
>TRBJ2-1|TRBD2|NA|TRBV10-3|14
TGTGCCATCAGTGAGGGCGGGGGGGACAATGAGCAGTTCTTC
CAISEGGGDNEQFF
>TRBJ2-7|TRBD2|NA|TRBV24-1|19
TGTGCCACCAGTGATTTCGACCTAGCGGGAGGGCCGATCTCCTACGAGCAGTACTTC
CATSDFDLAGGPISYEQYF
>TRBJ1-1|NA|once|TRBV12-3/TRBV12-4|13
TGTGCCAGCACCCCGACAGTTAACACTGAAGCTTTCTTT
CASTPTVNTEAFF
>TRBJ1-4|NA|few|TRBV10-3|15
TGTGCCATCAGTGAGGCCAGGGCCTTTAATGAAAAACTGTTTTTT
CAISEARAFNEKLFF
>TRBJ1-1|TRBD1|NA|TRBV7-8|13
TGTGCCAGCAGCCGCGCAGGGGGCACTGAAGCTTTCTTT
CASSRAGGTEAFF
>TRBJ2-7|TRBD1|NA|TRBV4-1|15
TGCGCCAGCAGCCAATTGGACAGGGGCTACTACGAGCAGTACTTC
CASSQLDRGYYEQYF